Following are 30 T cell receptor beta chains from one sample sequenced in a study of CD8 T cells in Susac syndrome. Random hexamers served to reverse transcribe about 0.5 to 1 ug RNA. TCRdb re-derived calls from the immunoSEQ multiplex PCR reads in MiXCR, one entry per CDR3 protein. This sample yields some 96,000 distinct CDR3 sequences, of which about 95% are seen a single time; approximately 0.3% belongs to the top ten. Material: CD8+ T cells from PBMCs. The receptors stem from a human donor with Susac syndrome.

The chain has TRBV20-1 and TRBJ2-6, with a possible D match to TRBD2 (6 bases). Deletions cut 6 bases from V and 0 bases from J, with 15 bases between. CDR3 length: 16 amino acids. Germline V gives CDR1 DFQATT, CDR2 SNEGSKA (reference sequence). The CDR3 DNA reads TGCAGTGCCGCCGGGACTGGAAGCTCTGGGGCCAACGTCCTGACTTTC. Translated: CSAAGTGSSGANVLTF.

The rearrangement uses TRBV29-1 and TRBJ1-5; TRBD1 matches at 10 bases. J was trimmed by 7 bases and V by 6 bases; bases with no gene match: 9. The CDR3 extends over 14 amino acids. Per the germline V gene, CDR1 is SQVTM and CDR2 is ANQGSEA. This chain's CDR3 is CSVRGTGVGQPQHF. For the CDR3, the DNA is TGCAGCGTCCGCGGGACAGGGGTCGGGCAGCCCCAGCATTTT.

This clonotype was detected once. The rearrangement joins TRBV21-1 to TRBJ2-1; no check of the table's D call, TRBD2, against the DNA was made. TRBV21-1 is noted as a pseudogene. The CDR3 is 17 amino acids. Here the CDR3 reads CASSRLAGQSSYNEQFF. CDR3 coding DNA: TGTGCCAGCAGCAGATTAGCGGGGCAAAGCTCCTACAATGAGCAGTTCTTC.

The gene calls are TRBV7-9 and TRBJ2-5; tentative D call: TRBD2 (6 bases). The CDR3 totals 14 residues. V lost 7 bases to trimming and J lost 3 bases, with 15 bases between them. Germline V CDR1 and CDR2: SEHNR, FQNEAQ (reference sequence). Written as DNA, the CDR3 is TGTGCCAGCACCACCGGGGGTTTAGAAGAGACCCAGTACTTC. It codes for CASTTGGLEETQYF.

The rearrangement links TRBV6-2 or TRBV6-3 to TRBJ2-2, with a weak D call TRBD1 (6 bases). The germline V and J ends were trimmed by 5 bases and 7 bases, with 23 bases remaining between them. Germline loops: CDR1 MNHEY, CDR2 SVGEGT. This CDR3 contains 17 residues. The CDR3 loop reads CASSPQNSQGRIGELFF. The DNA of the CDR3 is TGTGCCAGCAGTCCCCAAAACTCACAGGGAAGGATCGGGGAGCTGTTTTTT.

The chain employs TRBV28 and TRBJ1-1; no definite D call. V lost 6 bases to trimming and J lost 4 bases, with 12 bases between them. Germline V gene sequence: CDR1 MDHEN, CDR2 SYDVKM. The CDR3 is made up of 13 amino acids. The CDR3 loop is CASRTEVATEAFF. The CDR3, as DNA: TGTGCCAGCAGAACCGAAGTGGCCACTGAAGCTTTCTTT.

This clonotype was seen just once. The chain recombines TRBV20-1 with TRBJ2-3; D gene ambiguous. Looked up from germline, CDR1 is DFQATT and CDR2 is SNEGSKA (reference sequence). V lost 3 bases, J lost 4 bases, and 11 bases lay in between. The CDR3 length is 13 residues. The CDR3 loop is CSASPKDADTQYF. CDR3 nucleotides: TGCAGTGCTAGCCCCAAAGACGCAGATACGCAGTATTTT.

The chain couples TRBV29-1 to TRBJ2-5, with 8 positions matching TRBD1. Trimming cost V 1 base and J 5 bases; bases outside gene matches: 6. The CDR3 is 14 residues long. Germline CDR1 and CDR2: SQVTM and ANQGSEA. CDR3 sequence (DNA): TGCAGCGTTGAAGGAGACAGGGGTCCGGAGACCCAGTACTTC. It codes for CSVEGDRGPETQYF.

This sequence joins TRBV29-1 and TRBJ2-7; perhaps TRBD1 as D (6 bases). V lost 2 bases and J lost 7, with 9 bases in between. Germline lookup yields CDR1 SQVTM and CDR2 ANQGSEA. The CDR3 has 11 amino acids. DNA of the CDR3: TGCAGCGTTGAAACAGGGTGGGAGCAGTACTTC. As protein: CSVETGWEQYF.

This rearrangement joins TRBV5-4 to TRBJ2-5, with TRBD1 as a possible D gene (5 bases). The V gene lost 4 bases and the J gene lost 2 bases, with 9 bases spanning the gap. This CDR3 is built from 13 residues. Germline-derived CDR1 and CDR2 are SGHNT and YYREEE (reference sequence). The CDR3 nucleotides read TGTGCCAGCAGCCGAAAGGGGCAAGAGACCCAGTACTTC. The encoded protein is CASSRKGQETQYF. The full variable domain, with the rest looked up from reference TRBV5-4 and TRBJ2-5, is ETGVTQSPTHLIKTRGQQVTLRCSSQSGHNTVSWYQQALGQGPQFIFQYYREEENGRGNFPPRFSGLQFPNYSSELNVNALELDDSALYLCASSRKGQETQYFGPGTRLLVL.

The chain uses TRBV7-3 and TRBJ2-5; unclear D gene. V shed 5 bases and J shed 1 base, with 14 bases lying between them. From germline, CDR1 is SGHTA and CDR2 FQGTGA. The CDR3 runs to 15 residues. CDR3 sequence (DNA): TGTGCCAGCAGCCCAATTCCAGGTGTCCAAGAGACCCAGTACTTC. Encoded protein: CASSPIPGVQETQYF.

The rearrangement joins TRBV3-1 to TRBJ1-1; 7 bases fit TRBD1. The CDR3 extends over 13 amino acids. V lost 2 bases and J lost 5; bases outside the gene matches: 2. In germline, CDR1 is LGHDT, CDR2 YNNKEL (reference sequence). The CDR3 sequence is CASSQYRGTEAFF. The CDR3 DNA reads TGTGCCAGCAGCCAATACAGGGGTACTGAAGCTTTCTTT.

The sample holds one count of this clonotype. The V and J genes are TRBV7-9 and TRBJ2-2; D call uncertain. Germline V gives CDR1 SEHNR, CDR2 FQNEAQ (reference sequence). This CDR3 contains 13 residues. V lost 5 bases and J 9 bases, leaving 13 bases between the germline ends. The CDR3 spells CASSPDGVRELFF. CDR3 nucleotide sequence: TGTGCCAGCAGCCCGGACGGAGTCCGGGAGCTGTTTTTT.

The rearrangement uses TRBV2 and TRBJ2-7; weak D call: TRBD1 (5 bases). There are 14 residues in the CDR3. In germline, CDR1 is SNHLY, CDR2 FYNNEI. Trimming cost V 1 base and J 3 bases, with 10 bases left between them. The DNA of the CDR3 is TGTGCCAGCAGTGAAGGGACAATGGGCTACGAGCAGTACTTC. It specifies CASSEGTMGYEQYF.

J is TRBJ2-2 and V is TRBV4-1; TRBD1 aligns across 7 bases. Trimming cost V 2 bases and J 6 bases; bases outside gene matches: 3. Germline CDR1 reads MGHRA; CDR2 reads YSYEKL. This CDR3 comprises 14 residues. The DNA of the CDR3 is TGCGCCAGCAGCCAAACAGGGGCGGCCGGGGAGCTGTTTTTT. Amino acids: CASSQTGAAGELFF.

V and J are TRBV13 and TRBJ1-1, with D tentatively TRBD1 (5 bases). V lost 3 bases and J 1 base, leaving 9 bases between the germline ends. The CDR3 extends over 14 amino acids. CDR1 and CDR2 (germline): PRHDT, FYEKMQ (reference sequence). The CDR3 reads CASSFLGQNTEAFF. The CDR3 DNA sequence: TGTGCCAGCAGCTTCCTAGGACAGAACACTGAAGCTTTCTTT.

The chain links TRBV3-1 to TRBJ1-5, with D perhaps matching TRBD1 (6 bases). Germline V gene sequence: CDR1 LGHDT, CDR2 YNNKEL (reference sequence). V was pared by 0 bases and J by 6 bases, with 15 bases between. The CDR3 runs 16 residues. The CDR3 DNA follows: TGTGCCAGCAGCCAAGAGGGGGAACAGGGTACTCAGCCCCAGCATTTT. It translates to CASSQEGEQGTQPQHF.

This chain uses TRBV18 with TRBJ2-1, with D tentatively TRBD2 (5 bases). The CDR3 loop spans 15 amino acids. With 4 bases removed from V and 0 bases from J, the gap between germline ends came to 10 bases. Germline V gene data show CDR1 as KGHSH and CDR2 as LQKENI. CDR3 coding DNA: TGTGCCAGCTCACGCCGTACTAGCTCCTACAATGAGCAGTTCTTC. Protein sequence: CASSRRTSSYNEQFF.

V gene TRBV18 combines with J gene TRBJ2-1; perhaps TRBD2 as D (6 bases). The V end lost 3 bases, the J end lost 7 bases, and 16 bases lay between the germline ends. This CDR3 contains 15 residues. Per germline, CDR1 KGHSH and CDR2 LQKENI. CDR3 sequence reads: CASSPVSAGGNEQFF. CDR3 coding DNA: TGTGCCAGCTCACCGGTCAGCGCCGGGGGAAATGAGCAGTTCTTC.

The V call is TRBV12-3 or TRBV12-4, the J call TRBJ2-7; perhaps TRBD1 as D (6 bases). This CDR3 has 13 amino acids. Between the trimmed V and J ends, which lost 1 base and 3 bases, there was a span of 7 bases. The CDR3 coding sequence is TGTGCCAGCAGTTTAGGGGGGCGCTACGAGCAGTACTTC. It codes for CASSLGGRYEQYF.

The chain links TRBV25-1 to TRBJ2-1, with 10 bases identical to TRBD1. Trimming cost V 5 bases and J 7 bases; bases outside gene matches: 5. Germline CDR1 reads MGHDK; CDR2 reads SYGVNS. CDR3 length: 14 amino acids. The CDR3 loop is CASSNSGQGNEQFF. In DNA form, the CDR3 reads TGTGCCAGCAGTAACTCGGGACAGGGGAATGAGCAGTTCTTC.

This rearrangement joins TRBV29-1 to TRBJ2-1, with 8 bases that match TRBD1. V lost 6 bases to trimming and J lost 2 bases; unmatched junction nucleotides: 9. Germline V gives CDR1 SQVTM, CDR2 ANQGSEA. The CDR3 is made up of 15 amino acids. The CDR3 nucleotides read TGCAGCGTCATCGAGACAGGGGTAACCTACAATGAGCAGTTCTTC. Translated: CSVIETGVTYNEQFF.

This chain joins TRBV7-9 and TRBJ2-2, with D hard to call. The CDR3 length is 11 residues. Between the trimmed V and J ends, which lost 5 bases and 6 bases, there was a span of 4 bases. The V gene's germline CDR1 is SEHNR and CDR2 FQNEAQ (reference sequence). The CDR3 loop reads CASSGAGELFF. The CDR3 DNA sequence: TGTGCCAGCAGCGGAGCCGGGGAGCTGTTTTTT. Filled out from reference TRBV7-9 and TRBJ2-2, the complete variable domain reads DTGVSQNPRHKITKRGQNVTFRCDPISEHNRLYWYRQTLGQGPEFLTYFQNEAQLEKSRLLSDRFSAERPKGSFSTLEIQRTEQGDSAMYLCASSGAGELFFGEGSRLTVL.

The rearrangement joins TRBV6-1 to TRBJ2-3, with TRBD1 matching over 10 bases. The V and J ends lost 6 bases and 6 bases, in that order; junction bases with no gene match: 3. The CDR3 consists of 13 residues. In germline, CDR1 is MNHNS, CDR2 SASEGT. CDR3 nucleotides: TGTGCCAGCAGCCTGACAGGGGGCGATACGCAGTATTTT. Its protein is CASSLTGGDTQYF.

The chain employs TRBV6-6 and TRBJ2-5; D is uncertain. Germline V CDR1 and CDR2: MNHNY, SVGAGI (reference sequence). CDR3 length: 12 residues. Deletions cut 11 bases from V and 5 bases from J, with 15 bases between. The CDR3 DNA follows: TGTGCCTCCGGGTACCTCGGGGAGACCCAGTACTTC. Translation gives CASGYLGETQYF.

This chain links TRBV12-3 or TRBV12-4 with TRBJ1-1, with 7 bases lining up with TRBD1. The J segment lost 7 bases and the V segment lost 8 bases, leaving 7 bases of the junction unmatched. The CDR3 spans 12 residues. The CDR3 is CASGVQGIEAFF. The CDR3 DNA sequence: TGTGCCAGCGGGGTACAGGGGATTGAAGCTTTCTTT.

The chain recombines TRBV13 with TRBJ2-5, with D possibly called TRBD1 or TRBD2 (5 bases each). The germline V gene has CDR1 PRHDT and CDR2 FYEKMQ (reference sequence). V lost 7 bases to trimming and J lost 5 bases, with 14 bases between them. The CDR3 is 13 residues long. The CDR3 protein is CASTVGEGETQYF. The CDR3 coding sequence is TGTGCCAGCACCGTTGGCGAGGGGGAGACCCAGTACTTC.

The gene calls are TRBV12-3 or TRBV12-4 and TRBJ1-1; D unclear. V dropped 5 bases and J dropped 5 bases, with 21 bases sitting between them. This CDR3 is 16 amino acids long. CDR3 nucleotide sequence: TGTGCCAGCAGTCCCCAGTTTGGCGAGGGCCAAACTGAAGCTTTCTTT. Its protein is CASSPQFGEGQTEAFF.

CDR3 DNA sequence: TGCGCCAGCAGCTTTGGACTGGCGCCGGATTTATCCAATGAGCAGTTCTTC. Translation: CASSFGLAPDLSNEQFF. The chain couples TRBV5-1 to TRBJ2-1; a weak D match, TRBD2 (5 bases). CDR3 length: 17 residues. From germline, CDR1 is SGHRS and CDR2 YFSETQ. Trimming took off 2 bases at V and 6 bases at J, with 21 bases between the two ends.

The chain is built from TRBV9 and TRBJ2-7, with a tentative D call TRBD1 (6 bases). From germline, CDR1 is SGDLS and CDR2 YYNGEE. Between the trimmed V and J ends, which lost 7 bases and 5 bases, there was a span of 10 bases. The CDR3 runs 11 residues. The CDR3 sequence is CASGGGHEQYF. CDR3 nucleotides: TGTGCCAGCGGTGGGGGCCACGAGCAGTACTTC. The variable domain in full, with the rest retrieved from reference TRBV9 and TRBJ2-7, is DSGVTQTPKHLITATGQRVTLRCSPRSGDLSVYWYQQSLDQGLQFLIQYYNGEERAKGNILERFSAQQFPDLHSELNLSSLELGDSALYFCASGGGHEQYFGPGTRLTVT.